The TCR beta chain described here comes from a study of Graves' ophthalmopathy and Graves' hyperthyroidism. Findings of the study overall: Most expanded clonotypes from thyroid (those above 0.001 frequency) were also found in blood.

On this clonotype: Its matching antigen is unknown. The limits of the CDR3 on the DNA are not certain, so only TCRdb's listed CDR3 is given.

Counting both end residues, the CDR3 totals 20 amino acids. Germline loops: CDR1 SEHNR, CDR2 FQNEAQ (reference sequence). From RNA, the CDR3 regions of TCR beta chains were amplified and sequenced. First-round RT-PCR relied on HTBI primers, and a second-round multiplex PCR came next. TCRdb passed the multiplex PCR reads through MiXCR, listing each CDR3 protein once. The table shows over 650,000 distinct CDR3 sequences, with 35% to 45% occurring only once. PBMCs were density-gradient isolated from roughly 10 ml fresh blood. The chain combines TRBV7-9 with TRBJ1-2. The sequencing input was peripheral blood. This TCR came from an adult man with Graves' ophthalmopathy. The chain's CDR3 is CASSLFLCQLTFTSDCDYTF.